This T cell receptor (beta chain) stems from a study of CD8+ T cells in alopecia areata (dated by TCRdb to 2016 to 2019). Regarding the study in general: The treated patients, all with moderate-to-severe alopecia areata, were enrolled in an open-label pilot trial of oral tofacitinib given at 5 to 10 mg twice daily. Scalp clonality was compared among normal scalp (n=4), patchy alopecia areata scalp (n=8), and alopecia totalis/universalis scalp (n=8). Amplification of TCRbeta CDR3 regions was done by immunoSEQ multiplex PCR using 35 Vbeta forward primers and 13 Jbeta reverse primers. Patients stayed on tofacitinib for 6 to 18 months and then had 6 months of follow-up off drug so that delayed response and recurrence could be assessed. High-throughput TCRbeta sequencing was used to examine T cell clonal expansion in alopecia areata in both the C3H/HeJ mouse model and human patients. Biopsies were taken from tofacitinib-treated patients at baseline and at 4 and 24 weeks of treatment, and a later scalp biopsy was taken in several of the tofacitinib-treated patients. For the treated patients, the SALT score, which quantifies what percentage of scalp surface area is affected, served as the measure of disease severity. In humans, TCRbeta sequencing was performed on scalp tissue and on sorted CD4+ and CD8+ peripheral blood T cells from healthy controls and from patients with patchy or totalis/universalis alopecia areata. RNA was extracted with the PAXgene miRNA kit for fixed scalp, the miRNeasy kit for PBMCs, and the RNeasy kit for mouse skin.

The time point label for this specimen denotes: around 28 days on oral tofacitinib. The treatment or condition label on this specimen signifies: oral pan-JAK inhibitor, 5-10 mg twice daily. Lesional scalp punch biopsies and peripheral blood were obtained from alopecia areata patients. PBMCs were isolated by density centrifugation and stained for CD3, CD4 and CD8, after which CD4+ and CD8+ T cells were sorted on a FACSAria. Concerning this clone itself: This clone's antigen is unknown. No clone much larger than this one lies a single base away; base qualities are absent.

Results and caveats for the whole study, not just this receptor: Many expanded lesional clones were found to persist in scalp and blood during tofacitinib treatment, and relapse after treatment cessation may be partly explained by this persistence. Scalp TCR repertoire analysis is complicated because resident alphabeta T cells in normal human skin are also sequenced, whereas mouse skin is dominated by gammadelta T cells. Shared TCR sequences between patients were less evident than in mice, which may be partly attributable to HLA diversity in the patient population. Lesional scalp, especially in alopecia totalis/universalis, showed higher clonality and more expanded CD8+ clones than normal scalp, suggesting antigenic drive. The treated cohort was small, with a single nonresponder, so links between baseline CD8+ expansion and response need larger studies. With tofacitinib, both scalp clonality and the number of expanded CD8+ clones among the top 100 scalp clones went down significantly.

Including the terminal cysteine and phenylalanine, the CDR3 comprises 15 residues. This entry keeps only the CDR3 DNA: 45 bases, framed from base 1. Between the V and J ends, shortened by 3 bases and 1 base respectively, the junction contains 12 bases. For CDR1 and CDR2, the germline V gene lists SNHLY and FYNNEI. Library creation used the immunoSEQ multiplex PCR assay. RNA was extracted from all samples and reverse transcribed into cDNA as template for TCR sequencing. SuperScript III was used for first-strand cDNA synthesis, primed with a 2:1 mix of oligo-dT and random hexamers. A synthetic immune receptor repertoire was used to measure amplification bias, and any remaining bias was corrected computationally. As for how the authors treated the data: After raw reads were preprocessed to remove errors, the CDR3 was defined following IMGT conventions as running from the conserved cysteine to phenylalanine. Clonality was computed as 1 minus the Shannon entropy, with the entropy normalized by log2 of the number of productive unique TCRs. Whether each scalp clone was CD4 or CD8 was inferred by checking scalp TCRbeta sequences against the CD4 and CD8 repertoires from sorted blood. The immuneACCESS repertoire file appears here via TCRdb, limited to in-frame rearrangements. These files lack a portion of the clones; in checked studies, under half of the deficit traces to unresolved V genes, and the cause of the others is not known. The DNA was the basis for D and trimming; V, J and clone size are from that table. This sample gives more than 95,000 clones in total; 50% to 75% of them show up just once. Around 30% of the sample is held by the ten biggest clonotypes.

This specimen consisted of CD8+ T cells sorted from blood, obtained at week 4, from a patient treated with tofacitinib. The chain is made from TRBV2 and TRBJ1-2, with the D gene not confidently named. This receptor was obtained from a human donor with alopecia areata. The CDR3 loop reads CASSESGVGNYGYTF. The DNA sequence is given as TGTGCCAGCAGTGAGTCGGGAGTTGGTAACTATGGCTACACCTTC.